This T cell receptor beta chain was sequenced during a study of T cells in Graves' hyperthyroidism and ophthalmopathy. In this sample, this clonotype turned up a few times. The antigen is unknown. TCR beta CDR3 regions were amplified from RNA. HTBI primers were used for first-round RT-PCR of the TCR CDR3. TCRdb re-called the multiplex PCR reads through MiXCR, storing one row per CDR3 protein. The sample consists of a few hundred thousand distinct CDR3 sequences, about 14% of them appearing once. Whole-study findings and limits: Blood also carried most thyroid clonotypes expanded above 0.001. Stable hyperthyroidism was separated from ophthalmopathy by a model based on 13 V-J features.

Hyperthyroidism patients were newly diagnosed, had disease duration under 2 months, and were aged 18 to 65 years. This CDR3 contains 14 residues. Looked up from germline, CDR1 is SGHRS and CDR2 is YFSETQ. Trimming took off 0 bases at V and 1 base at J, with 5 bases between the two ends. The chain uses TRBV5-1 and TRBJ2-1; D call uncertain. The clonotype was recovered from a woman aged 25 to 39 with Graves' hyperthyroidism that later progressed to Graves' ophthalmopathy. The sample taken for sequencing was blood. CDR3 loop: CASSLVASYNEQFF. DNA for the CDR3: TGCGCCAGCAGCTTGGTTGCGTCCTACAATGAGCAGTTCTTC.